Listed here are 5 T cell receptor beta chains from one sample, sequenced in a study of T cell changes during pregnancy in multiple sclerosis. The method was immunoSEQ multiplex PCR; TCRdb's version includes in-frame clones alone and lacks a portion of them. The sample lists 25,000 to 30,000 clones, around 86% occurring once. The material was CD4+ T cells from peripheral blood mononuclear cells, obtained in the first trimester of pregnancy. The receptors were sampled from a female donor in good health, enrolled as a control in a pregnancy study.

This chain connects TRBV5-1 to TRBJ2-3; 11 bases agree with TRBD1. From germline, CDR1 is SGHRS and CDR2 YFSETQ. The CDR3 spans 16 residues. The junction had 9 bases not matched to a gene; V was cut back by 3 bases and J by 6 bases. CDR3: CASSSPGTGGVDTQYF. In DNA form, the CDR3 reads TGCGCCAGCAGCTCGCCAGGGACAGGGGGTGTCGATACGCAGTATTTT.

The CDR3 is CASSLSQGSANYGYTF. CDR3 nucleotides: TGCGCCAGCAGCTTGTCGCAGGGTTCAGCTAACTATGGCTACACCTTC. The chain has TRBV5-1 and TRBJ1-2, with D possibly matching TRBD1 (5 bases). CDR1 SGHRS and CDR2 YFSETQ come from the germline V gene. There are 16 residues in the CDR3. Trimming left V 1 base short and J 0 bases short, with 13 bases between.

The V call is TRBV30, the J call TRBJ1-6, with 7 positions matching TRBD1. Germline V gives CDR1 GTSNPN, CDR2 SVGIG (reference sequence). This CDR3 contains 14 residues. The junction had 3 bases not matched to a gene; V was cut back by 0 bases and J by 7 bases. This chain's CDR3 is CAWSVGGRNSPLHF. The CDR3 DNA is TGTGCCTGGAGTGTAGGGGGCAGGAATTCACCCCTCCACTTT.

V and J are TRBV2 and TRBJ1-5, with unresolved D. Deletions cut 2 bases from V and 3 bases from J, with 8 bases between. CDR1 and CDR2 (germline): SNHLY, FYNNEI. This CDR3 contains 14 residues. CDR3 sequence (DNA): TGTGCCAGCAGTGAAAACTTACTCAATCAGCCCCAGCATTTT. Protein sequence: CASSENLLNQPQHF. Complete variable domain (other parts from reference TRBV2 and TRBJ1-5): EPEVTQTPSHQVTQMGQEVILRCVPISNHLYFYWYRQILGQKVEFLVSFYNNEISEKSEIFDDQFSVERPDGSNFTLKIRSTKLEDSAMYFCASSENLLNQPQHFGDGTRLSIL.

J is TRBJ1-1 and V is TRBV18; no clear D gene. Trimming shortened V by 2 bases and J by 4 bases, and 17 bases separated the two germline ends. This CDR3 spans 16 amino acids. Germline assignment: CDR1 KGHSH and CDR2 LQKENI. Here the CDR3 DNA reads TGTGCCAGCTCACCAACGAGGGCAAGTACCCGCACTGAAGCTTTCTTT. Protein: CASSPTRASTRTEAFF.